This T cell receptor (beta chain) was captured by sequencing in a study of Ad26.COV2.S vaccination and SARS-CoV-2 variants. This CDR3 contains 13 residues. The V and J ends lost 5 bases and 11 bases respectively, with 16 bases between them. Germline V lookup: CDR1 LNHDA, CDR2 SQIVND (reference sequence). Repertoires were generated with immunoSEQ multiplex PCR, while TCRdb's copy carries only in-frame clones and drops some. The sample lists approximately 140,000 clones, 75% to 90% seen once, with about 5% in the top ten. Details on this clone: Antigen specificity is unknown.

General study points: Non-spike TCR breadth was similar in vaccine and placebo recipients.

The origin of this receptor is a human donor who had recovered from COVID-19. The sample here was peripheral blood, taken after recovery from COVID-19. The chain carries TRBV19 and TRBJ1-5; D remains unclear. The CDR3 is CASSLGEIGAQHF. The CDR3 bases are TGTGCCAGTAGTTTGGGAGAGATCGGGGCCCAGCATTTT. The full variable domain, its missing parts supplied by reference TRBV19 and TRBJ1-5, is DGGITQSPKYLFRKEGQNVTLSCEQNLNHDAMYWYRQDPGQGLRLIYYSQIVNDFQKGDIAEGYSVSREKKESFPLTVTSAQKNPTAFYLCASSLGEIGAQHFGDGTRLSIL.